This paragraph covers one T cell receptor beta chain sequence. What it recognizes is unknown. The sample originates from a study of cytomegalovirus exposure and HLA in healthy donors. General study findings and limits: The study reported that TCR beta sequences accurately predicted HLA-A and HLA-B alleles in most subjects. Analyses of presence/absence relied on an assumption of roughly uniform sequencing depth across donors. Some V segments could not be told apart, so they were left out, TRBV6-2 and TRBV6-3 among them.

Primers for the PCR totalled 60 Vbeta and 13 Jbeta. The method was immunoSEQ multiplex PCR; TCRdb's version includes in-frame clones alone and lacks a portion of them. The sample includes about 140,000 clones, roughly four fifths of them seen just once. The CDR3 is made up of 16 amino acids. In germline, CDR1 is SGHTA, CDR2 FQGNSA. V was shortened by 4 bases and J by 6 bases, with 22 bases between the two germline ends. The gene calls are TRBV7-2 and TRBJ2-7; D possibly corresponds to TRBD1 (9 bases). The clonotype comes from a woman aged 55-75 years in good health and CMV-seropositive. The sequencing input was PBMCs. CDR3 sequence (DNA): TGTGCCAGCAGCTCGGTAGCGGGGACAGGGAACGGCGAGCAGTACTTC. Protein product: CASSSVAGTGNGEQYF.